One and the same sample provided the 20 T cell receptor beta chains below, sequenced in a study of cytomegalovirus exposure and HLA in healthy donors. PCR primers comprised 60 Vbeta and 13 Jbeta primers. Some clones are missing from TCRdb's copy, which holds only in-frame ones; the method was immunoSEQ multiplex PCR. The table has approximately 150,000 clones, roughly 74% seen once. Sequencing input: PBMCs. These receptor sequences come from a young man in good health and CMV-seropositive.

The chain employs TRBV4-1 and TRBJ2-1; weak D call: TRBD2 (5 bases). V was cut by 4 bases and J by 7 bases, with 11 bases left in between. CDR1 and CDR2 (germline): MGHRA, YSYEKL. This CDR3 contains 13 residues. CDR3 sequence: CASSPLARNEQFF. In nucleotides, the CDR3 is TGCGCCAGCAGCCCGTTAGCGAGAAATGAGCAGTTCTTC.

The chain links TRBV4-1 to TRBJ2-5; D remains ambiguous. The J call may be in error: the DNA end matches TRBJ2-7 better. The CDR3 consists of 14 residues. The germline V gene has CDR1 MGHRA and CDR2 YSYEKL. The CDR3 reads CASSLVDQAYEQYF. In nucleotides, the CDR3 is TGCGCCAGCAGCCTCGTTGACCAGGCTTACGAGCAGTACTTC.

V and J are TRBV15 and TRBJ1-2; D possibly corresponds to TRBD1 (6 bases). The V and J ends lost 0 bases and 7 bases respectively, with 12 bases between them. The length of the CDR3 is 14 residues. Germline V lookup: CDR1 LNHNV, CDR2 YYDKDF (reference sequence). The CDR3, as DNA: TGTGCCACCAGCAGAGATTCAGGGGTGGGTGGCTACACCTTC. Translated, it gives CATSRDSGVGGYTF.

This clone has just one count. The J gene is TRBJ1-1, the V gene TRBV2; D uncertain. The CDR3 length is 14 residues. The ends were cut back, 4 bases at V and 0 bases at J, with 9 bases in the middle. The V gene's germline CDR1 is SNHLY and CDR2 FYNNEI. The CDR3 sequence: CASSATRVNTEAFF. In DNA form, the CDR3 reads TGTGCCAGCAGTGCTACCCGAGTGAACACTGAAGCTTTCTTT. Full variable domain (remainder filled in from reference TRBV2 and TRBJ1-1): EPEVTQTPSHQVTQMGQEVILRCVPISNHLYFYWYRQILGQKVEFLVSFYNNEISEKSEIFDDQFSVERPDGSNFTLKIRSTKLEDSAMYFCASSATRVNTEAFFGQGTRLTVV.

V is TRBV29-1 and J is TRBJ1-1, with D uncertain. The CDR3 consists of 12 residues. The V and J ends lost 3 bases and 5 bases respectively, with 10 bases between them. Per germline, CDR1 SQVTM and CDR2 ANQGSEA. The CDR3 nucleotides are TGCAGCGTTGATGGTAGAGGAACTGAAGCTTTCTTT. Translation gives CSVDGRGTEAFF.

The gene calls are TRBV7-9 and TRBJ2-7; possibly TRBD1 for D (6 bases). Trimming took off 5 bases at V and 3 bases at J, with 14 bases between the two ends. Germline V gene sequence: CDR1 SEHNR, CDR2 FQNEAQ (reference sequence). The CDR3 is made up of 14 amino acids. The DNA of the CDR3 is TGTGCCAGCAGCCACCGGGACAAGGGCTACGAGCAGTACTTC. Amino acid sequence: CASSHRDKGYEQYF.

CDR3 DNA sequence: TGTGCCAGCACGGTCGAGGGCACTGAAGCTTTCTTT. Translating it yields CASTVEGTEAFF. This chain links TRBV5-4 with TRBJ1-1; D is ambiguous. Germline-derived CDR1 and CDR2 are SGHNT and YYREEE (reference sequence). The CDR3 contains 12 residues. The ends were cut back, 6 bases at V and 4 bases at J, with 10 bases in the middle.

The rearrangement uses TRBV18 and TRBJ2-7, with 8 bases fitting TRBD2. Trimming cost V 1 base and J 5 bases; bases outside gene matches: 7. The CDR3 totals 15 residues. Per germline, CDR1 KGHSH and CDR2 LQKENI. The CDR3, as DNA: TGTGCCAGCTCACCACTTGCGGGAGGTAACCACGAGCAGTACTTC. Amino acids: CASSPLAGGNHEQYF.

The DNA of the CDR3 is TGTGCCAGCAGCTTAGTTTACAGGGCCGACACTGAAGCTTTCTTT. This codes for CASSLVYRADTEAFF. This chain links TRBV7-9 with TRBJ1-1; tentative D call: TRBD1 (6 bases). V lost 1 base and J 3 bases, leaving 12 bases between the germline ends. In germline, CDR1 is SEHNR, CDR2 FQNEAQ (reference sequence). The CDR3 sequence is 15 residues long.

The chain uses TRBV6-5 and TRBJ2-1; D possibly corresponds to TRBD2 (5 bases). Germline V gives CDR1 MNHEY, CDR2 SVGAGI. Trimming took off 3 bases at V and 2 bases at J, with 11 bases between the two ends. The CDR3 length is 15 residues. This CDR3 is CASSYRAGPYNEQFF. CDR3 sequence (DNA): TGTGCCAGCAGTTATAGGGCGGGCCCCTACAATGAGCAGTTCTTC.

The chain carries TRBV6-5 and TRBJ2-7, with D maybe TRBD1 (5 bases). The CDR3 is made up of 13 amino acids. V was trimmed by 2 bases and J by 1 base, leaving 6 bases between them. Germline lookup yields CDR1 MNHEY and CDR2 SVGAGI. Here the CDR3 reads CASSYGASYEQYF. CDR3 sequence (DNA): TGTGCCAGCAGTTACGGGGCTTCCTACGAGCAGTACTTC.

The chain carries TRBV27 and TRBJ2-5; D is possibly TRBD1 (6 bases). The CDR3 consists of 16 residues. CDR1 is MNHEY, CDR2 SMNVEV, per germline (reference sequence). With 5 bases removed from V and 5 bases from J, the gap between germline ends came to 21 bases. CDR3 nucleotide sequence: TGTGCCAGCAGTCCTCCCCGGTCCACAGGGCAGGAGACCCAGTACTTC. Its translation is CASSPPRSTGQETQYF.

The V and J genes are TRBV6-1 and TRBJ2-7; 10 bases align to TRBD1. Germline CDR1 reads MNHNS; CDR2 reads SASEGT. This CDR3 has 15 amino acids. Unmatched junction bases numbered 6, after V lost 4 bases and J lost 3 bases. CDR3 DNA: TGTGCCAGCAGTGCCATGACAGGGGGCGTCTACGAGCAGTACTTC. Translating gives CASSAMTGGVYEQYF.

The genes are TRBV19 and TRBJ2-1, with TRBD1 identical over 12 bases. V was pared by 10 bases and J by 7 bases, with 11 bases of the junction left unmatched. Germline CDR1 and CDR2: LNHDA and SQIVND (reference sequence). This CDR3 is 15 amino acids long. The DNA for the CDR3 is TGTGCCACTACTACCGGGACAGGGGGCCTGAATGAGCAGTTCTTC. It encodes CATTTGTGGLNEQFF.

The genes are TRBV19 and TRBJ2-7, with D unclear. V was trimmed by 3 bases and J by 2 bases, leaving 17 bases between them. Germline lookup yields CDR1 LNHDA and CDR2 SQIVND (reference sequence). The CDR3 has 16 residues. For the CDR3, the DNA is TGTGCCAGTAGTATCGGCGGCGAAAAGGCCACCTACGAGCAGTACTTC. Its translation: CASSIGGEKATYEQYF.

CDR3 coding DNA: TGTGCCAGCAAGCGGGAGGGCCCAAGCTCCTACAATGAGCAGTTCTTC. Amino acid sequence: CASKREGPSSYNEQFF. The chain uses TRBV28 and TRBJ2-1; TRBD2 matches at 10 bases. CDR3 length equals 16 residues. Germline-derived CDR1 and CDR2 are MDHEN and SYDVKM. Losses at the gene ends were 7 bases for V and 0 bases for J; bases not matched to a gene: 6. The entire variable domain, with the rest obtained from reference TRBV28 and TRBJ2-1, is as follows: DVKVTQSSRYLVKRTGEKVFLECVQDMDHENMFWYRQDPGLGLRLIYFSYDVKMKEKGDIPEGYSVSREKKERFSLILESASTNQTSMYLCASKREGPSSYNEQFFGPGTRLTVL.

CDR3 sequence: CASNDASGRATLNEQFF. The CDR3 nucleotides are TGTGCCAGTAACGATGCTAGCGGGAGGGCTACTTTGAATGAGCAGTTCTTC. The V and J genes are TRBV19 and TRBJ2-1, with TRBD2 matching 12 bases. The trim removed 7 bases at V and 7 bases at J, leaving 14 bases unmatched. From germline, CDR1 is LNHDA and CDR2 SQIVND (reference sequence). The CDR3 runs 17 residues.

This clone was counted once. This chain uses TRBV18 with TRBJ1-3; TRBD1 is a possible D gene (6 bases). V lost 3 bases to trimming and J lost 0 bases, with 15 bases between them. CDR3 length: 17 amino acids. Looked up from germline, CDR1 is KGHSH and CDR2 is LQKENI. For the CDR3, the DNA is TGTGCCAGCTCACCCTGGGGGCTTTCGACCTCTGGAAACACCATATATTTT. It translates to CASSPWGLSTSGNTIYF.

The chain employs TRBV6-6 and TRBJ2-2; perhaps TRBD2 as D (6 bases). Deletions cut 8 bases from V and 1 base from J, with 8 bases between. This CDR3 is 13 amino acids long. Germline assignment: CDR1 MNHNY and CDR2 SVGAGI (reference sequence). CDR3 sequence reads: CASLGGNTGELFF. The CDR3 DNA is TGTGCCAGCTTGGGAGGGAACACCGGGGAGCTGTTTTTT.

Of note for this clone: The germline gene is not matched at one end of the junction; a read error may be the cause. The rearrangement links TRBV27 to TRBJ2-7, with no clear D. Germline loops: CDR1 MNHEY, CDR2 SMNVEV (reference sequence). There are 14 residues in the CDR3. As DNA, the CDR3 is TGTGCCCGCAGAGTTTTATACGGTCCCTACGAGCAGTACTTC. Translating it yields CARRVLYGPYEQYF.